This record concerns one TCR beta chain sequence. Its cognate antigen has yet to be identified. Base-call qualities are not available, and no considerably larger clone is one nucleotide away. The CDR3 regions of human TCRbeta chains were analyzed by immunosequencing. As for the original processing: TCRs in the repertoires were compared against a reference library of SARS-CoV-2-specific TCRs that had been generated with the MIRA antigen-specificity platform. Breadth meant the fraction of unique TCRs that were SARS-CoV-2-associated, whereas depth meant the fraction of total T cells that were SARS-CoV-2-associated. Each spike-specific TCR was assigned to its reactive spike region and to a CD4 or CD8 class using the MIRA data. Log10-transformed breadth and depth values were compared by one-way ANOVA with Sidak's multiple comparisons tests. The source is immuneACCESS, and TCRdb retained only in-frame sequences with V and J called. Part of the clones is not carried over; for the studies checked, unresolved V genes explain less than half of this, and the remainder is unexplained. Clonal size and the V and J genes are those of that table, whereas D and trimming came from the DNA. The sample table records some 150,000 clones; 85% to 90% of these occur just once. Together, the top ten hold 1.5% to 2% of the sample.

This entry belongs to a study of T cell responses to AZD1222 COVID-19 vaccine (dated by TCRdb to the early 2020s). Broadly, across the study: AZD1222 recipients given second doses at about 4 weeks or at about 12 weeks were pooled, since spike-specific TCR depth and breadth were not found to differ between the two schedules. A total of more than 230 trial participants underwent TCR sequencing, of whom roughly 210 received two doses of AZD1222 and about 26 received two doses of the MenACWY control vaccine. Enrollment into the trials was organized by age into subgroups of 18-55, 56-69 and 70-plus years, and those subgroups contained 148, 28 and 57 TCR-sequenced participants, respectively.

Results the study describes overall, beyond this receptor: Conclusions about previously exposed vaccinees are limited, since just a handful of AZD1222 recipients were seropositive for SARS-CoV-2 at baseline. No day 14 peak-response samples were available, so repertoires were characterized only after the peak T cell response. In the small 56-69-year group, the increase in depth fell short of significance, most likely because of low power. Reportedly, close to half of the unique spike-specific TCRs recognized epitopes lying outside the regions that are mutated in the B.1.351 and B.1.1.7 variants. Spike-specific TCR breadth and depth rose significantly after two AZD1222 doses compared with day 0 and with MenACWY recipients. The whole spike protein was spanned by vaccine-associated CD4 TCRs, and dominant responses were seen in regions 160-218 and 743-854. Participants were mostly white British, with more females than males. The authors suggested clonal diversity may have been underestimated.

The time point label for this specimen denotes: baseline before first vaccination. Vaccinee samples were obtained from the UK trials COV001 and COV002, which included a single-blind randomized controlled phase 2/3 trial of AZD1222 (ChAdOx1 nCoV-19) in healthy adults. For TCRbeta chain sequencing, PBMC samples were collected from trial participants at day 0 and at day 28 after the second dose. The clonotype originates from an adult in good health. The source was peripheral blood, collected on day 0 of AZD1222 vaccination.

The CDR3: CASSLIGGSLTDTQYF. The DNA sequence is TGTGCCAGCAGTTTAATCGGGGGGTCGCTCACAGATACGCAGTATTTT. Rearrangement joined TRBV27 to TRBJ2-3; a stretch of 7 junction bases matches TRBD2. The junction shows trimming of 2 bases on V and 2 bases on J, and the gene matches do not reach 7 bases of it. The CDR3 numbers 16 residues from cysteine through phenylalanine. Solely the CDR3 DNA is kept, with 48 bases framed from the first base. The CDR1 and CDR2 encoded by the germline V gene (reference sequence) are MNHEY and SMNVEV.